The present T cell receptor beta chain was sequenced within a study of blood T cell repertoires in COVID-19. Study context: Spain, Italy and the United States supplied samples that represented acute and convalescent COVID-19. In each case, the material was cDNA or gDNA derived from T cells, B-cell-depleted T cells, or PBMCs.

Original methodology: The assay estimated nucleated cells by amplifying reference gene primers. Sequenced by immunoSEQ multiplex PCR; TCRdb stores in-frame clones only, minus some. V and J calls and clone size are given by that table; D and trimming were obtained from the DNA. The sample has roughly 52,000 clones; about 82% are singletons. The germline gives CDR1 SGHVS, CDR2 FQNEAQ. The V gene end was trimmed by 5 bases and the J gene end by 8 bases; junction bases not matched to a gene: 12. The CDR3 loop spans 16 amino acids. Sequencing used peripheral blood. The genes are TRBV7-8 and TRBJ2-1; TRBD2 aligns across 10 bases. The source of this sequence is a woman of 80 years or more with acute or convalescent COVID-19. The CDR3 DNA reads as TGTGCCAGCAGCCGAGGGACTAGCGCCCCACGGGATGAGCAGTTCTTC. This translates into CASSRGTSAPRDEQFF.